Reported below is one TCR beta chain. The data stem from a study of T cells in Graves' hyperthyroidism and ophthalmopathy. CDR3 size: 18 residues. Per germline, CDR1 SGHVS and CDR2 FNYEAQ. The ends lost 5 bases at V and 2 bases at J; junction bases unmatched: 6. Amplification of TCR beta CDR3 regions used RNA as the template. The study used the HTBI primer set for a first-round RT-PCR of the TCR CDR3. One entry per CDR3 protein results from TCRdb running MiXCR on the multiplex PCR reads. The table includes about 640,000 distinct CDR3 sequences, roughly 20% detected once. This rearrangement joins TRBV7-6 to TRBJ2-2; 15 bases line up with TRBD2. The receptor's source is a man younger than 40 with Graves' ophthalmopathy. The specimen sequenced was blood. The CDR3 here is CASSPGLAGGPNTGELFF. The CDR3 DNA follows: TGTGCCAGCAGCCCCGGACTAGCGGGAGGGCCAAACACCGGGGAGCTGTTTTTT.